The table lists the clone carrying this TCR beta chain with many counts. Its antigen is not known. MiXCR was run by TCRdb on the 5' RACE reads, yielding one entry per CDR3 protein. The top ten hold 9.1% of the sample, which has about 300,000 distinct CDR3 sequences, approximately 10% seen once. CDR1 and CDR2 (germline): SGHVS, FQNEAQ. This CDR3 has 16 amino acids. With 1 base removed from V and 1 base from J, the gap between germline ends came to 11 bases. The data were taken from a study of CD8 T cells in ankylosing spondylitis. Points from the study as a whole: The disease-linked clones had a CD8+ phenotype and low blood frequencies. Reportedly, significant enrichment of disease-linked clones occurred in matched ankylosing spondylitis synovial fluid.

The chain employs TRBV7-8 and TRBJ2-1; D ambiguous. The sequence was obtained from a female donor with ankylosing spondylitis or in good health (not recorded which). Specimen: blood, either unsorted or a sorted T cell fraction (not recorded which). CDR3 DNA sequence: TGTGCCAGCAGCTTAGGGGAAGCTCGTTCCTACAATGAGCAGTTCTTC. Its protein is CASSLGEARSYNEQFF.